This T cell receptor beta chain was observed in a study of blood T cell repertoires in COVID-19. Study overall: Samples of COVID-19 (acute and convalescent) were obtained from the United States, Italy and Spain. The analysed material was cDNA or gDNA that came from T cells, B-cell-depleted T cells, or PBMCs.

Original processing notes: Reference gene primer amplification in the assay estimated nucleated cell counts. The repertoire was sequenced with immunoSEQ multiplex PCR; TCRdb's copy has only in-frame clones and lacks some. The V and J calls and clone size are taken from that table; D and trimming were inferred from the DNA. Among a few hundred thousand clones listed, approximately 86% were seen once. During active infection, Seattle patients enrolled and were then monitored through disease. Trimming at V came to 1 base and at J to 4 bases, leaving 1 base not matched to a gene. CDR3 length equals 15 residues. Germline V lookup: CDR1 SGHTA, CDR2 FQGNSA.

Input material: peripheral blood. This sequence originates from a woman aged 60-70 years with COVID-19, enrolled during active disease. J is TRBJ2-5 and V is TRBV7-2; 12 bases map to TRBD1. CDR3 residues: CASSLGDRGPETQYF. The CDR3 nucleotides are TGTGCCAGCAGCTTAGGGGACAGGGGGCCAGAGACCCAGTACTTC.